Following are 14 T cell receptor beta chains from one sample sequenced in a study of CD8+ T cells in alopecia areata (dated by TCRdb to the late 2010s). Libraries came from the immunoSEQ multiplex PCR assay. RNA was extracted from all samples and reverse transcribed into cDNA, which served as template for TCR sequencing. The immuneACCESS repertoire file appears here via TCRdb, limited to in-frame rearrangements. These files lack a portion of the clones; in checked studies, under half of the deficit traces to unresolved V genes, and the cause of the others is not known. For this sample there are over 95,000 clones; around 38% appear just once. The top ten clones comprise about 1.2% of the sample. The sample consisted of CD4+ T cells sorted from blood. Receptors were obtained from a human donor with alopecia areata.

The V call is TRBV28, the J call TRBJ2-5; 7 nucleotides match TRBD2. This CDR3 has 15 residues. The germline gives CDR1 MDHEN, CDR2 SYDVKM. The J segment lost 4 bases and the V segment lost 2 bases, leaving 7 bases of the junction unmatched. Here the CDR3 reads CASSLGGGVGETQYF. The CDR3 DNA reads TGTGCCAGCAGTTTAGGGGGAGGGGTTGGAGAGACCCAGTACTTC. Together with reference TRBV28 and TRBJ2-5, the CDR3 gives the full variable domain: DVKVTQSSRYLVKRTGEKVFLECVQDMDHENMFWYRQDPGLGLRLIYFSYDVKMKEKGDIPEGYSVSREKKERFSLILESASTNQTSMYLCASSLGGGVGETQYFGPGTRLLVL.

The V gene is TRBV30, the J gene TRBJ2-7, with no clear D. CDR1 and CDR2 (germline): GTSNPN, SVGIG (reference sequence). This CDR3 region has 11 residues. V lost 3 bases and J 9 bases, leaving 12 bases between the germline ends. The CDR3 coding sequence is TGTGCCTGGAGGCGTGGTAATGGGCAGTACTTC. Encoded protein: CAWRRGNGQYF. The variable domain in full, with the rest retrieved from reference TRBV30 and TRBJ2-7, is SQTIHQWPATLVQPVGSPLSLECTVEGTSNPNLYWYRQAAGRGLQLLFYSVGIGQISSEVPQNLSASRPQDRQFILSSKKLLLSDSGFYLCAWRRGNGQYFGPGTRLTVT.

The chain is built from TRBV4-1 and TRBJ2-7; D remains unclear. The CDR3 loop spans 15 amino acids. CDR1 and CDR2 (germline): MGHRA, YSYEKL. Trimming took off 1 base at V and 3 bases at J, with 13 bases between the two ends. CDR3 coding DNA: TGCGCCAGCAGCCAAGGGAACACGGGCGACTACGAGCAGTACTTC. This gives the protein CASSQGNTGDYEQYF.

The CDR3 loop reads CAWSRQGTTTWQYF. CDR3 DNA: TGTGCCTGGAGCAGACAGGGGACAACTACGTGGCAGTACTTC. The V call is TRBV30, the J call TRBJ2-7; 8 bases are shared with TRBD1. Germline V gene data show CDR1 as GTSNPN and CDR2 as SVGIG (reference sequence). The CDR3 loop spans 14 amino acids. V was clipped by 3 bases and J by 9 bases; unmatched bases: 13.

The chain couples TRBV30 to TRBJ2-1; TRBD2 matches 9 bases. This CDR3 is built from 14 residues. After removal of 2 bases from V and 6 bases from J, the junction contained 5 bases not matched to a gene. CDR1 and CDR2 from the germline V gene are GTSNPN and SVGIG (reference sequence). CDR3 protein: CAWSTGLAINEQFF. The CDR3, as DNA: TGTGCCTGGAGTACGGGACTAGCAATCAATGAGCAGTTCTTC. The full variable domain, completed using reference TRBV30 and TRBJ2-1, is SQTIHQWPATLVQPVGSPLSLECTVEGTSNPNLYWYRQAAGRGLQLLFYSVGIGQISSEVPQNLSASRPQDRQFILSSKKLLLSDSGFYLCAWSTGLAINEQFFGPGTRLTVL.

The chain uses TRBV30 and TRBJ2-5; a possible D gene is TRBD1 (7 bases). The CDR3 is made up of 15 amino acids. In germline, CDR1 is GTSNPN, CDR2 SVGIG (reference sequence). With 2 bases removed from V and 0 bases from J, the gap between germline ends came to 13 bases. CDR3 region: CAWSLARGHQETQYF. The CDR3 bases are TGTGCCTGGAGTCTAGCGAGGGGGCACCAAGAGACCCAGTACTTC.

This clone showed up just a few times. The V call is TRBV2, the J call TRBJ1-2, with D uncertain. Germline-derived CDR1 and CDR2 are SNHLY and FYNNEI. V dropped 7 bases and J dropped 2 bases, with 11 bases sitting between them. The CDR3 covers 13 residues. Here the CDR3 DNA reads TGTGCCAGCACTGGCCGCGCGAACTATGGCTACACCTTC. Translation gives CASTGRANYGYTF.

This clone has just a few counts. The CDR3 spells CASSRDSREQYF. The CDR3 DNA is TGTGCCAGCAGCAGGGACTCCCGCGAGCAGTACTTC. The chain is built from TRBV11-2 and TRBJ2-7; tentative D call: TRBD2 (6 bases). The CDR3 is 12 amino acids. Germline loops: CDR1 SGHAT, CDR2 FQNNGV. V gave up 5 bases and J gave up 6 bases, with 11 bases separating them.

The rearrangement links TRBV29-1 to TRBJ1-2; maybe TRBD1 (6 bases). This CDR3 contains 13 residues. The germline V gene encodes CDR1 SQVTM and CDR2 ANQGSEA. Between the trimmed V and J ends, which lost 0 bases and 10 bases, there was a span of 15 bases. The CDR3 DNA reads as TGCAGCGTTGAAGAGGACACAGGGTTGCACTACACCTTC. It is translated as CSVEEDTGLHYTF.

The chain is built from TRBV7-3 and TRBJ2-3; D possibly uses TRBD1 or TRBD2 (5 bases each). This CDR3 has 15 amino acids. CDR1 is SGHTA, CDR2 FQGTGA, per germline. Trimming took off 2 bases at V and 4 bases at J, with 13 bases between the two ends. In DNA form, the CDR3 reads TGTGCCAGCAGCTTAGTCGGGACGGACCCAGATACGCAGTATTTT. Its protein is CASSLVGTDPDTQYF.

This chain uses TRBV5-1 with TRBJ2-3; TRBD2 matches 11 bases. Germline loops: CDR1 SGHRS, CDR2 YFSETQ. The CDR3 runs 17 residues. Trimming took 3 bases from V and 4 from J; bases not matched to a gene: 10. The CDR3 spells CASSSRLAGRRADTQYF. For the CDR3, the DNA is TGCGCCAGCAGCTCACGACTAGCGGGGCGCCGGGCAGATACGCAGTATTTT.

This clone was detected a few times. This chain joins TRBV30 and TRBJ1-1, with 12 bases matching TRBD1. J lost 5 bases, V lost 7 bases, and 14 bases had no gene match. The CDR3 covers 16 residues. CDR1 and CDR2 (germline): GTSNPN, SVGIG (reference sequence). The chain's CDR3 is CASPIRDRGRGTEAFF. As DNA, the CDR3 is TGTGCCTCCCCTATCCGGGACAGGGGGCGAGGGACTGAAGCTTTCTTT. The whole variable domain, remainder taken from reference TRBV30 and TRBJ1-1, is SQTIHQWPATLVQPVGSPLSLECTVEGTSNPNLYWYRQAAGRGLQLLFYSVGIGQISSEVPQNLSASRPQDRQFILSSKKLLLSDSGFYLCASPIRDRGRGTEAFFGQGTRLTVV.

The CDR3 sequence is CSVDIKGLNTGELFF. The CDR3 DNA sequence: TGCAGCGTTGATATAAAAGGGCTCAACACCGGGGAGCTGTTTTTT. The chain recombines TRBV29-1 with TRBJ2-2; D not certain. Germline V lookup: CDR1 SQVTM, CDR2 ANQGSEA. Trimming removed 3 bases from V and 2 bases from J, with 13 bases in between. This CDR3 region has 15 residues.

This sequence joins TRBV6-5 and TRBJ2-3; 9 nucleotides match TRBD1. The CDR3 runs to 15 residues. Trimming at V came to 4 bases and at J to 2 bases, leaving 4 bases not matched to a gene. Germline V lookup: CDR1 MNHEY, CDR2 SVGAGI. The CDR3 region is CASSSGTGSTDTQYF. The CDR3, as DNA: TGTGCCAGCAGTTCCGGGACAGGGTCCACAGATACGCAGTATTTT.